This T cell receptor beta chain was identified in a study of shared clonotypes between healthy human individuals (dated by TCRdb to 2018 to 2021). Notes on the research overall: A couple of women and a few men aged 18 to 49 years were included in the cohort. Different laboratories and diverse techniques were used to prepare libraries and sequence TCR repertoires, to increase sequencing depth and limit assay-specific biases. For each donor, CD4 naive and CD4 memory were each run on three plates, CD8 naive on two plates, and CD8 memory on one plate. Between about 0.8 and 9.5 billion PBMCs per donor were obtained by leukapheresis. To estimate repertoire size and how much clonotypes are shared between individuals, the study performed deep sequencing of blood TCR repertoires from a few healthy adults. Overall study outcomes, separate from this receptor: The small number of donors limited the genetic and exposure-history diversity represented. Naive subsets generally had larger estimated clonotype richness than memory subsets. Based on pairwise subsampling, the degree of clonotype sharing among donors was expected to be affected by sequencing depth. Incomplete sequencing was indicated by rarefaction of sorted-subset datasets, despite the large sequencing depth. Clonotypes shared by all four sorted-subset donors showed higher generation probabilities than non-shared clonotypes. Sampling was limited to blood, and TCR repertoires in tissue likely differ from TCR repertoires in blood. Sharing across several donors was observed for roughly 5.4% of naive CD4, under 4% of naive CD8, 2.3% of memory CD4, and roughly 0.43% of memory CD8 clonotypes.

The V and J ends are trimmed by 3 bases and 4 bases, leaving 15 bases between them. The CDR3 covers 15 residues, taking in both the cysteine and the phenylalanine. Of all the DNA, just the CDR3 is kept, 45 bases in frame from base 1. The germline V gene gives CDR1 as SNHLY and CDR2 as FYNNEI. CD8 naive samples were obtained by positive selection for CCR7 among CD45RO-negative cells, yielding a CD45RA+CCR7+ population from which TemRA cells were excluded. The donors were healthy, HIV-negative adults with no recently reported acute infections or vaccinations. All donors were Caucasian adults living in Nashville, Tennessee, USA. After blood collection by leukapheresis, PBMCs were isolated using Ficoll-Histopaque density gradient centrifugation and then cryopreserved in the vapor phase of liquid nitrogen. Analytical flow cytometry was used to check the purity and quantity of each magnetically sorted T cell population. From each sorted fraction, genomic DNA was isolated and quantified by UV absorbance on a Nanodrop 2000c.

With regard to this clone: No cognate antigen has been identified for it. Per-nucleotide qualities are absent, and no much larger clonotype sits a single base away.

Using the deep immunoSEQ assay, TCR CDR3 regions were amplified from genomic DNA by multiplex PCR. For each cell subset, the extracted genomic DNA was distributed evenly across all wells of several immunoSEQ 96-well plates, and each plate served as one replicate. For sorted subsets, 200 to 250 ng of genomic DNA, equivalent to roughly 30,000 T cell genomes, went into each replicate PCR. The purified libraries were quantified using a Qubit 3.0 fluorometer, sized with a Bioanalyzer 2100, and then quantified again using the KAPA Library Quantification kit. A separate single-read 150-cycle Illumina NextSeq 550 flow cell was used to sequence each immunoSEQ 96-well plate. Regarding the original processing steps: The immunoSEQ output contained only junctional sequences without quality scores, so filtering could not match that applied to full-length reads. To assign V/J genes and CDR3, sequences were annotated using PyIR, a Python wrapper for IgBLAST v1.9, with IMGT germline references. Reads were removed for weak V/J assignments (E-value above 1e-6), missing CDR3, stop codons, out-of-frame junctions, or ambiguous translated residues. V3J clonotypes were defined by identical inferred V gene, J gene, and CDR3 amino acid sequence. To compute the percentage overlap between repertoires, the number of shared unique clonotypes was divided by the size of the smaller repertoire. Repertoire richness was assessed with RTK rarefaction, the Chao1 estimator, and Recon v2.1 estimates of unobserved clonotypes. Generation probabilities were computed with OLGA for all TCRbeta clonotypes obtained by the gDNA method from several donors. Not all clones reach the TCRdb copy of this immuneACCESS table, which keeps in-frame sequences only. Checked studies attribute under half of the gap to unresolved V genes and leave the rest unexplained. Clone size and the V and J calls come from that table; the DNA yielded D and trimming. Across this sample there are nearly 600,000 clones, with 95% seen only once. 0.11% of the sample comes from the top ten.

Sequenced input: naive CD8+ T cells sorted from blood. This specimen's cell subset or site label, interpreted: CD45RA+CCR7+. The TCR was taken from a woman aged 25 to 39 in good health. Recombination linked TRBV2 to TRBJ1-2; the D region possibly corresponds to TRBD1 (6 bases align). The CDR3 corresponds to CASSDAAQGIYGYTF. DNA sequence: TGTGCCAGCAGTGATGCCGCTCAGGGGATCTATGGCTACACCTTC.